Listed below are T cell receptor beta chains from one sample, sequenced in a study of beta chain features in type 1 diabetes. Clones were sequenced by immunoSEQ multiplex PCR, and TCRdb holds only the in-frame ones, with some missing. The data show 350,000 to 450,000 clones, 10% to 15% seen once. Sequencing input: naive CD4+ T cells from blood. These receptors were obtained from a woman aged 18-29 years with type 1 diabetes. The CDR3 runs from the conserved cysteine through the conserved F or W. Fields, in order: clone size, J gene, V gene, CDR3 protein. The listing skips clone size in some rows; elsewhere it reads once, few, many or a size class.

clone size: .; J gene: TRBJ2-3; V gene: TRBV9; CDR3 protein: CASSAPGTDTQYF
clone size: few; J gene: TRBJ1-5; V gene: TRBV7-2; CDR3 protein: CASSPTTDRTNQPQHF
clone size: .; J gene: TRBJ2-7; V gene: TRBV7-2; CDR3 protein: CASSLDGVYEQYF
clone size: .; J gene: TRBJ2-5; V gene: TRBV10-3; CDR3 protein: CAITDRETETQYF
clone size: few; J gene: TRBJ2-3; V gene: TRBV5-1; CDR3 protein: CASSPTHITDTQYF
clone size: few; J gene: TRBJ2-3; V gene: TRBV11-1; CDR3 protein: CASSPRLASSTDTQYF
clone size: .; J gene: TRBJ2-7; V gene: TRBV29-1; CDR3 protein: CSVGKGQGQWSEQYF
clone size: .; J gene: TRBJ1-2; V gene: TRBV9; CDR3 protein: CASSIGQGDYGYTF
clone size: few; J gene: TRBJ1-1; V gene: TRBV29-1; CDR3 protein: CSVRGLYGTEAFF
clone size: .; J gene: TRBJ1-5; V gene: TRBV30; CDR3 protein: CAWAPGQGKNQPQHF
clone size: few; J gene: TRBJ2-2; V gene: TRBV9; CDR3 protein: CASSVGAGGPNTGELFF
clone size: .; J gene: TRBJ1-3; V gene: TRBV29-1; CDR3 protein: CSAQEGGFPGNTIYF
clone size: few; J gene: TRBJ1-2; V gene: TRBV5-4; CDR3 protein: CASSGREQVGYTF
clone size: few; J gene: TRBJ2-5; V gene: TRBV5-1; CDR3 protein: CASSLSSRGAQETQYF
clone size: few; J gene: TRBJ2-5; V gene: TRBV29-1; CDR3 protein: CSVEDGWTTQETQYF
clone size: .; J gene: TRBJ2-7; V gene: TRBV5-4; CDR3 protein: CASSPGTGSYEQYF
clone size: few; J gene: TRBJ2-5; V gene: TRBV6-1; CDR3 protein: CASRDSQETQYF
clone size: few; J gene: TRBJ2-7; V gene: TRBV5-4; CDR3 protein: CASRPAGGRTYEQYF
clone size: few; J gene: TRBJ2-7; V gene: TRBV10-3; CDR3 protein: CAIRVAGSGEQYF